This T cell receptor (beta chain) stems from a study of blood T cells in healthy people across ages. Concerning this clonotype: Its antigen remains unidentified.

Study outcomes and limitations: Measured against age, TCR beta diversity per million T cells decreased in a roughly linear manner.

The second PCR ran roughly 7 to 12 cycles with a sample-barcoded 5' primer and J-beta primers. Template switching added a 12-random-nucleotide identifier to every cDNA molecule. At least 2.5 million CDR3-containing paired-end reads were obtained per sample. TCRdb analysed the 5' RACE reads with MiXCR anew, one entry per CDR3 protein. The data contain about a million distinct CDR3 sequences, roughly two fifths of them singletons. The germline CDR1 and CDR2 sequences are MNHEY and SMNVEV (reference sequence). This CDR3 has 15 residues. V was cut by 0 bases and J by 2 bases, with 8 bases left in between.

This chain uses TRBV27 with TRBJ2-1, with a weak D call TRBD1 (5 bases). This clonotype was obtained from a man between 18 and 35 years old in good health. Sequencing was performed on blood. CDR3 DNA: TGTGCCAGCAGTTTATCAGGGGCTGCCTACAATGAGCAGTTCTTC. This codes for CASSLSGAAYNEQFF.